The clone carrying this TCR beta chain was seen a single time. The repertoire was sequenced with immunoSEQ multiplex PCR; TCRdb's copy has only in-frame clones and lacks some. The data show under 85,000 clones, around four fifths seen once. V lost 2 bases and J 5 bases, leaving 12 bases between the germline ends. Germline values: CDR1 GTSNPN, CDR2 SVGIG (reference sequence). The CDR3 is made up of 13 amino acids. The data belong to a study of blood T cell repertoires in COVID-19. For the study at large: There were acute and convalescent COVID-19 samples, and they came from the United States, Italy and Spain.

This TCR came from a human donor in a cohort sampled during active COVID-19. This chain uses TRBV30 with TRBJ2-5; a possible D gene is TRBD1 (5 bases). Sequencing was performed on peripheral blood. The CDR3: CAWSWSGKETQYF. CDR3 DNA: TGTGCCTGGAGTTGGTCAGGGAAGGAGACCCAGTACTTC.